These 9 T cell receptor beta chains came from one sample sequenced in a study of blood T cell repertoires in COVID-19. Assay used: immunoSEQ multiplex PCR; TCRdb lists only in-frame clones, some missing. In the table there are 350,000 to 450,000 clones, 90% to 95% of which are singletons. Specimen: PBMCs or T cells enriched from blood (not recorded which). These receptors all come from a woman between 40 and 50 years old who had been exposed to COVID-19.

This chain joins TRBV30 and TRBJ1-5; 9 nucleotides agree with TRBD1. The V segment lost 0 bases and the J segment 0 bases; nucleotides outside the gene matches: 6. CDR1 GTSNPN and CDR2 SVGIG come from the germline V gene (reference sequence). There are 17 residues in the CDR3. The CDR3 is CAWSVSQGAPSNQPQHF. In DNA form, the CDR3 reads TGTGCCTGGAGTGTATCACAGGGGGCGCCTAGCAATCAGCCCCAGCATTTT.

The chain's CDR3 is CASSQERGQPQHF. The CDR3 DNA reads as TGCGCCAGCAGCCAAGAAAGGGGTCAGCCCCAGCATTTT. The V and J genes are TRBV4-3 and TRBJ1-5; maybe TRBD1 (5 bases). V gave up 0 bases and J gave up 6 bases, with 6 bases separating them. The CDR3 consists of 13 residues. CDR1 is LGHNA, CDR2 YSLEER, per germline.

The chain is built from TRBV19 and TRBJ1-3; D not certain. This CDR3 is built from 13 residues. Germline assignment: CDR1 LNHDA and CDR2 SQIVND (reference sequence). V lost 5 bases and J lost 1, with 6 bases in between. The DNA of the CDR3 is TGTGCCAGTAGTCTACCGTCTGGAAACACCATATATTTT. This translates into CASSLPSGNTIYF.

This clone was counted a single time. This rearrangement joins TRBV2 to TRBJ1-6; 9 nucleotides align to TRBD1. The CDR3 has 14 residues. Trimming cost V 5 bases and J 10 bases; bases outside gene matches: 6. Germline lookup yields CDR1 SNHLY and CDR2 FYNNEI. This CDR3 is CASSLTGGRSPLHF. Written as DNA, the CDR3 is TGTGCCAGCAGTCTTACAGGGGGCCGATCACCCCTCCACTTT.

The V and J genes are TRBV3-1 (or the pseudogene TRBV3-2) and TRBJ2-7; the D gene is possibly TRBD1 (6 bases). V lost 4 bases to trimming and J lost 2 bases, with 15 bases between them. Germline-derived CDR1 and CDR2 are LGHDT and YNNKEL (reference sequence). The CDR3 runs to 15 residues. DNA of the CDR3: TGTGCCAGCAGCCGTCAGGGGACCTACCCCTACGAGCAGTACTTC. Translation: CASSRQGTYPYEQYF.

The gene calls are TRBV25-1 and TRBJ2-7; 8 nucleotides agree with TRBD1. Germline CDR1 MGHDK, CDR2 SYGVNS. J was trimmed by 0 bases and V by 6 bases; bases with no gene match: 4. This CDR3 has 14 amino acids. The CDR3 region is CASSRTGSSYEQYF. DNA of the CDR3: TGTGCCAGCAGCAGGACAGGGAGCTCCTACGAGCAGTACTTC.

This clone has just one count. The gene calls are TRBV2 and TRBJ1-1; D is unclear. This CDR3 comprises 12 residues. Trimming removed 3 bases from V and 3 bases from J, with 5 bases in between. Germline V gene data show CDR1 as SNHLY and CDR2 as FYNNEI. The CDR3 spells CASSDPDTEAFF. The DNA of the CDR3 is TGTGCCAGCAGTGATCCCGACACTGAAGCTTTCTTT.

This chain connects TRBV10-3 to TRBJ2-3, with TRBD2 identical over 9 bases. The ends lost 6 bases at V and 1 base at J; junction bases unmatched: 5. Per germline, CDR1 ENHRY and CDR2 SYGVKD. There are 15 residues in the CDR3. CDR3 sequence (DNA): TGTGCCATCAGCGAAGGCGGGGGGGGCACAGATACGCAGTATTTT. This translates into CAISEGGGGTDTQYF.

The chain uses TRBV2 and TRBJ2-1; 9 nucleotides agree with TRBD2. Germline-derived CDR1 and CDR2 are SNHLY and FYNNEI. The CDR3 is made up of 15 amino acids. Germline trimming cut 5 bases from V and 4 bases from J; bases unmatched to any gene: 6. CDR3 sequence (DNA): TGTGCCAGCAGTATAGCGGGGGCCCTTTACAATGAGCAGTTCTTC. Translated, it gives CASSIAGALYNEQFF.